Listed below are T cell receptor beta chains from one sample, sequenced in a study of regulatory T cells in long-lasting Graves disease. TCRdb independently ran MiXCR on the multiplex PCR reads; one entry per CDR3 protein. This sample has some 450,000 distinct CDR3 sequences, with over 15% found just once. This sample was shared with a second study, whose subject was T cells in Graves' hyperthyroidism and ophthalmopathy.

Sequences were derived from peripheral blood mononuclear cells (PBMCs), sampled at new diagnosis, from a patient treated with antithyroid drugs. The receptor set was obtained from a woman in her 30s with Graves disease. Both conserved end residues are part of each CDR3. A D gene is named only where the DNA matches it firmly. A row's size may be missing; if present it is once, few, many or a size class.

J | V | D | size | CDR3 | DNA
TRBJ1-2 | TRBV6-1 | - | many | CASTPRSLNYGYTF | TGTGCCAGCACCCCGCGAAGTCTCAACTATGGCTACACCTTC
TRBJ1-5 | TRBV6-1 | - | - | CASSVQDSRNPQHF | TGTGCCAGCAGTGTCCAGGACAGTCGAAATCCCCAGCATTTT
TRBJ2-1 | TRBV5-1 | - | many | CASSLYFGEQFF | TGCGCCAGCAGCTTGTATTTTGGTGAGCAGTTCTTC
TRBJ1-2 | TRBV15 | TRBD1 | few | CATSRGTVNYGYTF | TGTGCCACCAGCAGGGGGACAGTCAACTATGGCTACACCTTC
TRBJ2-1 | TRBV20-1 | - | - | CSPGTGTLYSEQFF | TGCAGTCCAGGCACCGGGACACTATACAGTGAGCAGTTCTTC
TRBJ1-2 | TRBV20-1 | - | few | CSATRRDGNYGYTF | TGCAGTGCTACACGCCGGGACGGCAACTATGGCTACACCTTC
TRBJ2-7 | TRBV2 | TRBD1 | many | CASRPGTGSYEQYF | TGTGCCAGCAGACCCGGGACAGGGAGTTACGAGCAGTACTTC
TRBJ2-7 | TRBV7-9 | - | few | CASSRTALSSYEQYF | TGTGCCAGCAGCAGGACCGCCCTTAGCTCCTACGAGCAGTACTTC
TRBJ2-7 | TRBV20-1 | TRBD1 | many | CSAMDRGPGEQYF | TGCAGTGCTATGGACAGGGGACCGGGCGAGCAGTACTTC
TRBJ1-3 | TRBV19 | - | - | CASNTGRHSGNTIYF | TGTGCCAGTAATACGGGACGGCACTCTGGAAACACCATATATTTT
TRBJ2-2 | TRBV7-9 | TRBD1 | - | CASRPGQGAAGELFF | TGTGCCAGCAGACCGGGACAGGGGGCGGCCGGGGAGCTGTTTTTT
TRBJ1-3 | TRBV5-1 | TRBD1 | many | CASSWGQTYTSGNTIYF | TGCGCCAGCAGCTGGGGACAGACCTATACATCTGGAAACACCATATATTTT
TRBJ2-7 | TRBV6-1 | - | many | CASGDKLYEQYF | TGTGCCAGCGGGGACAAACTATACGAGCAGTACTTC
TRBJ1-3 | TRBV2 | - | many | CASSEGGDAGNTIYF | TGTGCCAGCAGTGAAGGAGGGGACGCTGGAAACACCATATATTTT
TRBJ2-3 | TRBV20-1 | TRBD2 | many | CSATKREVQRGADTQYF | TGCAGTGCTACAAAGCGGGAGGTCCAAAGGGGCGCAGATACGCAGTATTTT
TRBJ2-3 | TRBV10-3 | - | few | CAISGEFTQYF | TGTGCCATCAGTGGGGAGTTTACGCAGTATTTT
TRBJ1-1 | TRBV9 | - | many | CASSVGADTEAFF | TGTGCCAGCAGCGTAGGGGCAGACACTGAAGCTTTCTTT
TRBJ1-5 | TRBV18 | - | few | CASSPEGIDNQPQHF | TGTGCCAGCTCACCAGAGGGGATAGACAATCAGCCCCAGCATTTT
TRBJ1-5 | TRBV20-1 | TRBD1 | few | CSASADRVIQGNQPQHF | TGCAGTGCTAGTGCGGACAGGGTCATTCAGGGCAATCAGCCCCAGCATTTT
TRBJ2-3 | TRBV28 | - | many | CASTSMAGALPDTQYF | TGTGCCAGCACTTCAATGGCAGGGGCATTGCCAGATACGCAGTATTTT
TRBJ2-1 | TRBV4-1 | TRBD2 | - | CASSQRTDVGFLAGVPTYNEQFF | TGCGCCAGCAGCCAACGGACTGACGTCGGGTTTCTAGCGGGAGTACCGACCTACAATGAGCAGTTCTTC
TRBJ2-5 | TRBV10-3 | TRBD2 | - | CAISEPTSGSQETQYF | TGTGCCATCAGTGAGCCGACTAGCGGGAGCCAAGAGACCCAGTACTTC
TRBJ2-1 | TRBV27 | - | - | CASGRDPSFTHNEQFF | TGTGCCAGCGGCCGGGACCCCAGTTTTACGCACAATGAGCAGTTCTTC
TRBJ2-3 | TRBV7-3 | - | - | CASSPGIGTDTQYF | TGTGCCAGCAGCCCTGGGATAGGGACAGATACGCAGTATTTT
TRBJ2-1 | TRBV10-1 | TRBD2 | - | CASSDGTSGPVHSYNEQFF | TGCGCCAGCAGTGATGGGACTAGCGGACCAGTTCACTCCTACAATGAGCAGTTCTTC
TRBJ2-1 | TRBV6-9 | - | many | CASSYYDSHLYNEQFF | TGTGCCAGCAGTTACTACGACAGTCACCTCTACAATGAGCAGTTCTTC
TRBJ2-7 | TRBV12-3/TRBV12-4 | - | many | CASRSSPGNEQYF | TGTGCCAGCAGATCCAGTCCAGGGAACGAGCAGTACTTC
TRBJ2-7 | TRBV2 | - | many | CASSEGPPREQYF | TGTGCCAGCAGTGAGGGCCCCCCCCGCGAGCAGTACTTC
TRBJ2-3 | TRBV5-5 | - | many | CASSLEGPTGRDTQYF | TGTGCCAGCAGCTTGGAGGGGCCGACAGGGAGGGATACGCAGTATTTT
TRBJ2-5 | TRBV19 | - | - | CASSISGAGTQYF | TGTGCCAGTAGTATTTCGGGGGCTGGGACCCAGTACTTC
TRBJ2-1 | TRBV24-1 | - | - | CATSGEGWGGDEQFF | TGTGCCACCAGCGGCGAAGGGTGGGGGGGCGATGAGCAGTTCTTC
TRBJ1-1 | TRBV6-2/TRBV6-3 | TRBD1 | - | CASSKYVPGQFGPEAFF | TGTGCCAGCAGTAAATATGTTCCGGGACAGTTCGGTCCTGAAGCTTTCTTT
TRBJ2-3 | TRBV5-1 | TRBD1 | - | CASSLTQGERTDTQYF | TGCGCCAGCAGCTTGACACAGGGGGAACGCACAGATACGCAGTATTTT
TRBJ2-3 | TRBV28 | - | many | CASIRVGGTDTQYF | TGTGCCAGCATCCGGGTCGGGGGCACAGATACGCAGTATTTT
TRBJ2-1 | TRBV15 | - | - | CATSRVQNNEQFF | TGTGCCACCAGCAGAGTACAAAACAATGAGCAGTTCTTC
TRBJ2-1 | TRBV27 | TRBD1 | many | CASSSTTGGVGNEQFF | TGTGCCAGCAGTTCGACGACAGGGGGCGTCGGTAATGAGCAGTTCTTC
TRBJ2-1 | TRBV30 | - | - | CAWRVAIEQFF | TGTGCCTGGAGAGTGGCAATCGAGCAGTTCTTC
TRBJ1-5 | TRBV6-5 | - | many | CASSYSGSNQPQHF | TGTGCCAGCAGTTACTCAGGGAGCAATCAGCCCCAGCATTTT
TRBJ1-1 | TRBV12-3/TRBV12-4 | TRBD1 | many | CASSFWGQTNTEAFF | TGTGCCAGCAGTTTTTGGGGACAGACGAACACTGAAGCTTTCTTT
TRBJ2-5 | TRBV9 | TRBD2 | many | CASSSQAGVETQYF | TGTGCCAGCAGCTCGCAAGCGGGAGTAGAGACCCAGTACTTC
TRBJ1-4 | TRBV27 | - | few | CASSSLGRAKGEKLFF | TGTGCCAGCAGCTCCCTTGGCAGGGCAAAAGGGGAAAAACTGTTTTTT
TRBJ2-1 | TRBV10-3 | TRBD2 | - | CAISERLADDNEQFF | TGTGCCATCAGTGAGAGACTAGCGGATGACAATGAGCAGTTCTTC